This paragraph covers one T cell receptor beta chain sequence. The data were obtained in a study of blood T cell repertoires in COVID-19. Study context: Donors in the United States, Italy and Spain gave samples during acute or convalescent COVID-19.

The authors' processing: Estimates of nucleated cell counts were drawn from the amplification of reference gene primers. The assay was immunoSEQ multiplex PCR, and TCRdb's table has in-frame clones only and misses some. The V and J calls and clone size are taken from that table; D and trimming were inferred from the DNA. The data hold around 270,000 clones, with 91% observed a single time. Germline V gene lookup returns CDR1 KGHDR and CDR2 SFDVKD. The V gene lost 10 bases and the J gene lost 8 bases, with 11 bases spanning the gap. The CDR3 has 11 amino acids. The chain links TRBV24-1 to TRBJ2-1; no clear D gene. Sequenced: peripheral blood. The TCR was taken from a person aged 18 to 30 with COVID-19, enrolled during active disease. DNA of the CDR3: TGTGCCACAGCTGGCGCGGATGAGCAGTTCTTC. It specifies CATAGADEQFF.